Listed below are T cell receptor beta chains from one sample, sequenced in a study of blood T cell repertoires in COVID-19. The table came from immunoSEQ multiplex PCR; TCRdb's copy has only in-frame clones and leaves some out. The sample holds 25,000 to 35,000 clones, 90% seen once. Input material: peripheral blood. These TCRs come from a human donor in a cohort sampled during active COVID-19. Each CDR3 is given with its conserved first and last residue. The D gene is left open where the match is weak. Not all rows give a size; the values are once, few, many and, for expanded clones, a class.

TRBJ1-6 - TRBV5-8 - CASSAGSPLHF TGTGCCAGCAGCGCGGGATCACCCCTCCACTTT
TRBJ1-2 - TRBV6-5 TRBD1 CASSSGQGNRGYTF TGTGCCAGCAGTTCGGGACAGGGGAACCGTGGCTACACCTTC
TRBJ1-5 few TRBV19 - CASTLYRDQPQHF TGTGCCAGTACCCTCTACAGAGATCAGCCCCAGCATTTT
TRBJ2-2 - TRBV7-8 - CASEFHDTGELFF TGTGCCAGCGAGTTCCACGACACCGGGGAGCTGTTTTTT
TRBJ1-1 - TRBV6-5 TRBD1 CASSYLTGGLNTEAFF TGTGCCAGCAGTTACCTTACAGGGGGGCTGAACACTGAAGCTTTCTTT
TRBJ2-7 - TRBV7-3 - CASSFTGEVGEQYF TGTGCCAGCAGCTTTACGGGAGAGGTGGGAGAGCAGTACTTC
TRBJ2-1 - TRBV4-1 - CASNQGGGRLNNEQFF TGCGCCAGCAACCAAGGGGGGGGACGCCTTAACAATGAGCAGTTCTTC
TRBJ2-7 - TRBV28 - CASSPSALLHEQYF TGTGCCAGCAGTCCTAGCGCACTCCTCCACGAGCAGTACTTC
TRBJ2-1 - TRBV9 - CASSGDPQSSYNEQFF TGTGCCAGCAGTGGAGACCCCCAGAGCTCCTACAATGAGCAGTTCTTC
TRBJ2-1 - TRBV24-1 TRBD2 CATSDSLAGTYNEQFF TGTGCCACCAGTGATTCCCTAGCGGGAACCTACAATGAGCAGTTCTTC
TRBJ2-7 - TRBV29-1 TRBD1 CSVEGQSYEQYF TGCAGCGTTGAGGGACAGTCCTACGAGCAGTACTTC
TRBJ2-1 - TRBV6-5 - CASTGSDDEQFF TGTGCCAGCACCGGGAGTGACGATGAGCAGTTCTTC
TRBJ2-5 - TRBV9 - CASSVGQEKETQYF TGTGCCAGCAGCGTAGGTCAGGAAAAAGAGACCCAGTACTTC
TRBJ1-4 - TRBV5-6 - CASSSPGLAEKLFF TGTGCCAGCAGCTCTCCCGGGTTGGCTGAAAAACTGTTTTTT
TRBJ2-5 once TRBV9 - CASSASSSWETQYF TGTGCCAGCAGCGCCAGCAGTAGCTGGGAGACCCAGTACTTC
TRBJ1-2 - TRBV2 TRBD1 CASRAGTGGDYGYTF TGTGCCAGCAGAGCCGGGACAGGAGGAGACTATGGCTACACCTTC
TRBJ2-7 few TRBV4-2 TRBD1 CASSQADRQGSYEQYF TGTGCCAGCAGCCAAGCTGATCGACAGGGCTCCTACGAGCAGTACTTC
TRBJ2-6 - TRBV5-1 TRBD1 CASSHRDREISGANVLTF TGCGCCAGCAGCCACCGGGACAGGGAAATCTCTGGGGCCAACGTCCTGACTTTC
TRBJ1-5 - TRBV6-6 - CASSHSYFRGNSNQPQHF TGTGCCAGCAGTCATTCATACTTCAGGGGAAATAGCAATCAGCCCCAGCATTTT
TRBJ2-7 few TRBV4-3 TRBD1 CASSPGTGTYEQYF TGCGCCAGCAGCCCCGGGACAGGGACCTACGAGCAGTACTTC